In its sample, the clone carrying this TCR beta chain was seen a few times. This specimen comes from a study of cytomegalovirus exposure and HLA in healthy donors. This CDR3 region has 13 residues. Germline loops: CDR1 SGHRS, CDR2 YFSETQ. Trimming shortened V by 3 bases and J by 0 bases, and 3 bases separated the two germline ends. Use of 60 Vbeta and 13 Jbeta primers characterized the PCR. Only in-frame clones appear in the TCRdb table, and some are missing; sequencing was by immunoSEQ multiplex PCR. Here the sample spans around 170,000 clones, over 75% being singletons. The chain employs TRBV5-1 and TRBJ2-2; D is undetermined. This clonotype originated in a man aged 35-49 years in good health and CMV-seropositive. The sequencing input was PBMCs. As DNA, the CDR3 is TGCGCCAGCAGCTCTACGAACACCGGGGAGCTGTTTTTT. Protein sequence: CASSSTNTGELFF.